This T cell receptor (beta chain) was recorded in a study of OX40 agonist ivuxolimab in advanced cancers. Clones were sequenced by immunoSEQ multiplex PCR, and TCRdb holds only the in-frame ones, with some missing. The data contain 90,000 to 120,000 clones, 91% of them singletons. CDR1 and CDR2 (germline): LNHDA, SQIVND (reference sequence). V was trimmed by 3 bases and J by 0 bases, leaving 9 bases between them. The length of the CDR3 is 15 residues. The TCR comes from an adult with an advanced solid tumor such as melanoma, head and neck, liver or kidney cancer. The material sequenced was CD4+ or CD8+ T cells sorted from blood, taken in a trial of the OX40 agonist ivuxolimab. The chain combines TRBV19 with TRBJ1-3; D ambiguous. The CDR3 DNA sequence: TGTGCCAGTAGTATGGCCAGAAGCTCTGGAAACACCATATATTTT. This translates into CASSMARSSGNTIYF. The variable domain in full, with the rest retrieved from reference TRBV19 and TRBJ1-3, is DGGITQSPKYLFRKEGQNVTLSCEQNLNHDAMYWYRQDPGQGLRLIYYSQIVNDFQKGDIAEGYSVSREKKESFPLTVTSAQKNPTAFYLCASSMARSSGNTIYFGEGSWLTVV.